Following are 17 T cell receptor beta chains from one sample sequenced in a study of CD8 T cells in ankylosing spondylitis (dated by TCRdb to 2016 to 2017). Overall results and qualifications from the work: Blood from ankylosing spondylitis patients appeared to be characterized by a TCR beta motif made up of under 10 highly homologous amino acid variants.

Libraries were constructed by 5' RACE. The sample was run on an Illumina HiSeq 2500. TCRdb reprocessing: public reads trimmed at Q25 with fastp, clones called with MiXCR, in-frame beta chains kept. Duplicate CDR3 protein sequences are folded into a single record with the most common DNA and genes. This sample has hundreds of thousands of distinct CDR3 sequences in its table, and about an eighth of those were observed once. 0.51% of the sample belongs to the ten largest clones. No cognate antigen is known for these TCRs. The sequencing input was blood, either unsorted or a sorted T cell fraction (not recorded which). The receptor source for this set is a male donor with ankylosing spondylitis.

This clonotype was seen ten or more times. This chain connects TRBV29-1 to TRBJ1-1; perhaps TRBD1 as D (5 bases). Germline V gene lookup returns CDR1 SQVTM and CDR2 ANQGSEA. Between the trimmed V and J ends, which lost 5 bases and 3 bases, there was a span of 16 bases. This CDR3 region has 14 residues. DNA of the CDR3: TGCAGCGTTCGACCGGGACTGGGGGACACTGAAGCTTTCTTT. Protein: CSVRPGLGDTEAFF. The full variable domain, its missing parts supplied by reference TRBV29-1 and TRBJ1-1, is SAVISQKPSRDICQRGTSLTIQCQVDSQVTMMFWYRQQPGQSLTLIATANQGSEATYESGFVIDKFPISRPNLTFSTLTVSNMSPEDSSIYLCSVRPGLGDTEAFFGQGTRLTVV.

In its sample, this clonotype was seen many times. V gene TRBV20-1 combines with J gene TRBJ2-4; TRBD2 agrees at 11 bases. V lost 8 bases to trimming and J lost 0 bases; unmatched junction nucleotides: 6. This CDR3 spans 15 amino acids. CDR1 and CDR2 from the germline V gene are DFQATT and SNEGSKA (reference sequence). The CDR3 bases are TGCAGTCCCGGGACTAGCGGACTAGCCAAAAACATTCAGTACTTC. It yields the protein CSPGTSGLAKNIQYF.

This clonotype was seen at least ten times. This chain links TRBV4-3 with TRBJ2-2, with a tentative D call TRBD2 (5 bases). Trimming removed 0 bases at V and 3 bases at J, with 20 bases between. The CDR3 extends over 19 amino acids. Germline V lookup: CDR1 LGHNA, CDR2 YSLEER. The CDR3: CASSQERTISGGHTGELFF. In DNA, the CDR3 is TGCGCCAGCAGCCAAGAACGCACGATAAGCGGCGGCCACACCGGGGAGCTGTTTTTT.

This clonotype was found a few times. CDR3 loop: CSAIHRGGRSYNEQFF. In nucleotides, the CDR3 is TGCAGTGCCATCCACAGGGGGGGTCGTTCCTACAATGAGCAGTTCTTC. This chain joins TRBV20-1 and TRBJ2-1; D possibly corresponds to TRBD1 (8 bases). Germline values: CDR1 DFQATT, CDR2 SNEGSKA (reference sequence). This CDR3 spans 16 amino acids. V was trimmed by 6 bases and J by 1 base, leaving 19 bases between them.

The table lists this clonotype with a few counts. The rearrangement joins TRBV20-1 to TRBJ2-1, with 11 bases matching TRBD2. In germline, CDR1 is DFQATT, CDR2 SNEGSKA (reference sequence). The CDR3 covers 15 residues. The V gene end was trimmed by 1 base and the J gene end by 5 bases; junction bases not matched to a gene: 4. The CDR3 protein is CSARGLAGGNNEQFF. The CDR3 bases are TGCAGTGCTAGAGGGCTAGCGGGAGGTAACAATGAGCAGTTCTTC.

This clonotype has a handful of counts. The chain employs TRBV20-1 and TRBJ1-3; D gene uncertain. Germline-derived CDR1 and CDR2 are DFQATT and SNEGSKA (reference sequence). CDR3 size: 12 residues. Trimming removed 2 bases at V and 4 bases at J, with 6 bases between. DNA for the CDR3: TGCAGTGCTAGACAAATGGGAAACACCATATATTTT. Amino acids: CSARQMGNTIYF.

The chain has TRBV6-5 and TRBJ2-2; D ambiguous. Germline CDR1 reads MNHEY; CDR2 reads SVGAGI. This CDR3 comprises 15 residues. V was shortened by 4 bases and J by 4 bases, with 13 bases between the two germline ends. The CDR3 nucleotides read TGTGCCAGCAGTTCTGAAATAGGTAGCACCGGGGAGCTGTTTTTT. Translated: CASSSEIGSTGELFF.

This clonotype occurred a few times. V usage is TRBV6-6 and J usage is TRBJ1-6; the D is unclear. This CDR3 has 13 residues. Trimming pared 0 bases from V and 10 bases from J, leaving 7 bases between. Per the germline V gene, CDR1 is MNHNY and CDR2 is SVGAGI (reference sequence). CDR3 loop: CASSYSRESPLHF. CDR3 nucleotides: TGTGCCAGCAGTTACTCACGGGAATCACCCCTCCACTTT.

This clonotype has a count of ten or more. The gene calls are TRBV20-1 and TRBJ1-3; 8 positions match TRBD1. The germline gives CDR1 DFQATT, CDR2 SNEGSKA (reference sequence). This CDR3 comprises 13 residues. The ends lost 4 bases at V and 3 bases at J; junction bases unmatched: 2. This chain's CDR3 is CSAIGQGGNTIYF. The DNA for the CDR3 is TGCAGTGCTATAGGACAGGGTGGAAACACCATATATTTT.

This clonotype turned up a few times. The chain uses TRBV20-1 and TRBJ2-1; TRBD1 agrees at 9 bases. CDR3 size: 17 residues. V was clipped by 5 bases and J by 7 bases; unmatched bases: 18. Germline CDR1 DFQATT, CDR2 SNEGSKA (reference sequence). The CDR3 sequence: CSALGPGTGTVRNEQFF. CDR3 in DNA: TGCAGTGCTTTAGGTCCCGGGACAGGGACTGTTAGGAATGAGCAGTTCTTC.

This clonotype appeared a few times. V usage is TRBV4-1 and J usage is TRBJ1-4; D remains unclear. Germline V gene lookup returns CDR1 MGHRA and CDR2 YSYEKL. With 4 bases removed from V and 8 bases from J, the gap between germline ends came to 11 bases. CDR3 length equals 13 residues. The CDR3 DNA follows: TGCGCCAGCAGCCGAACAATCAGGGAAAAACTGTTTTTT. Encoded protein: CASSRTIREKLFF.

This clonotype was seen ten or more times. The chain links TRBV10-3 to TRBJ1-3; 7 bases fit TRBD1. The CDR3 contains 13 residues. With 6 bases clipped from V and 6 bases from J, the junction kept 5 bases outside the gene matches. Germline V gene sequence: CDR1 ENHRY, CDR2 SYGVKD. CDR3 amino acids: CAISQQGKNTIYF. For the CDR3, the DNA is TGTGCCATCAGCCAACAGGGGAAAAACACCATATATTTT.

This clonotype was detected a few times. The chain uses TRBV11-1 and TRBJ1-4; possible D gene TRBD1, 5 bases. The CDR3 is made up of 18 amino acids. V was clipped by 5 bases and J by 0 bases, with 19 bases between them. Per germline, CDR1 SGHAT and CDR2 FQDESV (reference sequence). Here the CDR3 DNA reads TGTGCCAGCAGCCCCGTTCCCCGCGACAGAACAACTAATGAAAAACTGTTTTTT. Translating gives CASSPVPRDRTTNEKLFF. The whole variable domain, remainder taken from reference TRBV11-1 and TRBJ1-4, is EAEVAQSPRYKITEKSQAVAFWCDPISGHATLYWYRQILGQGPELLVQFQDESVVDDSQLPKDRFSAERLKGVDSTLKIQPAELGDSAMYLCASSPVPRDRTTNEKLFFGSGTQLSVL.

This clonotype was picked up a small number of times. This CDR3 reads CSARVRPEWTGELFF. CDR3 DNA: TGCAGTGCTAGAGTAAGGCCGGAATGGACCGGGGAGCTGTTTTTT. This chain uses TRBV20-1 with TRBJ2-2, with unresolved D. V was pared by 1 base and J by 5 bases, with 14 bases between. This CDR3 has 15 residues. The V gene's germline CDR1 is DFQATT and CDR2 SNEGSKA (reference sequence).

V gene TRBV4-2 combines with J gene TRBJ1-5, with D possibly being TRBD1 (6 bases). Trimming took 5 bases from V and 7 from J, leaving 21 bases between them. The length of the CDR3 is 16 residues. CDR1 and CDR2 from the germline V gene are LGHNA and YNFKEQ. The CDR3 region has the DNA TGTGCCAGCAGCACTTCGGGGAGGGGGTATGGGCAGCCCCAGCATTTT. Translated, it gives CASSTSGRGYGQPQHF.

This clonotype has just a few counts. The chain links TRBV13 to TRBJ1-1; the D gene is possibly TRBD1 (6 bases). CDR1 and CDR2 from the germline V gene are PRHDT and FYEKMQ (reference sequence). Trimming pared 0 bases from V and 1 base from J, leaving 9 bases between. There are 15 residues in the CDR3. The CDR3 sequence: CASSLGRTANTEAFF. CDR3 coding DNA: TGTGCCAGCAGCTTAGGGAGGACAGCGAACACTGAAGCTTTCTTT.

This clonotype has just a few counts. The rearrangement links TRBV20-1 to TRBJ2-2; 8 bases are a match to TRBD1. The V and J ends lost 1 base and 5 bases, in that order; junction bases with no gene match: 3. This CDR3 region has 14 residues. Germline V gives CDR1 DFQATT, CDR2 SNEGSKA (reference sequence). The CDR3: CSARGRTGTGELFF. CDR3 nucleotides: TGCAGTGCTAGAGGACGGACAGGGACCGGGGAGCTGTTTTTT.